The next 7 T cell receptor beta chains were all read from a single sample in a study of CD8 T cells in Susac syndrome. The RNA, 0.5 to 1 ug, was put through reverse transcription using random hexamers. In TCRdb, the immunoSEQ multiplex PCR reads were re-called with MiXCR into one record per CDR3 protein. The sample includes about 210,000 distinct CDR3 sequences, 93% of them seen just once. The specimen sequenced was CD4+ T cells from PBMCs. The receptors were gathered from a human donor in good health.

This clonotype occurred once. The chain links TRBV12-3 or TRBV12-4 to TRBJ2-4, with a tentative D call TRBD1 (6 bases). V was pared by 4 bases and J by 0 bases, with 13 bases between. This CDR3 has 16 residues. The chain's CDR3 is CASSSVRGLAKNIQYF. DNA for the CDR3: TGTGCCAGCAGTTCCGTCAGGGGTCTAGCCAAAAACATTCAGTACTTC.

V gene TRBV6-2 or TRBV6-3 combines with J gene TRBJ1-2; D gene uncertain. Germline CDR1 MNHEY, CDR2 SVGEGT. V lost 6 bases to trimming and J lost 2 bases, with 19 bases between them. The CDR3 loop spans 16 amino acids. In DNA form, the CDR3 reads TGTGCCAGCAGACCTCCCAACGCCGCGGGGAACTATGGCTACACCTTC. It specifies CASRPPNAAGNYGYTF.

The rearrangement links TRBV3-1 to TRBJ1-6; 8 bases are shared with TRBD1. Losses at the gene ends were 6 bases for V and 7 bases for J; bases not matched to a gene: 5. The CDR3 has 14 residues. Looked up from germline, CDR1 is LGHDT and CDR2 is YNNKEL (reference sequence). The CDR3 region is CASSSGQGNSPLHF. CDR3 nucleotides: TGTGCCAGCAGTTCTGGACAGGGAAATTCACCCCTCCACTTT.

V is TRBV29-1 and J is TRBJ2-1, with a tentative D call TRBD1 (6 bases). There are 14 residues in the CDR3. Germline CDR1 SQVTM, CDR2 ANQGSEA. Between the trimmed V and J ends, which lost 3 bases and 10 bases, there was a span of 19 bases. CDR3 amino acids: CSVESGGLLGEQFF. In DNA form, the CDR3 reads TGCAGCGTTGAGAGTGGGGGCCTCCTCGGGGAGCAGTTCTTC.

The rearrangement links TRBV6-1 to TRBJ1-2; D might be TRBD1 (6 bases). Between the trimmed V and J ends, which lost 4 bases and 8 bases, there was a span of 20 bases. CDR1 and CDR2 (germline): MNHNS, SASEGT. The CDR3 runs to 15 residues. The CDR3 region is CASSVLGARREGYTF. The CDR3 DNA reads TGTGCCAGCAGTGTGCTGGGGGCGAGAAGAGAAGGCTACACCTTC.

The CDR3 loop is CASSPRGRPGTQYF. As DNA, the CDR3 is TGTGCCAGCAGCCCGAGAGGGCGTCCGGGGACCCAGTACTTC. J is TRBJ2-5 and V is TRBV27; D may be TRBD2 (5 bases). Germline values: CDR1 MNHEY, CDR2 SMNVEV (reference sequence). V was trimmed by 6 bases and J by 7 bases, leaving 18 bases between them. The CDR3 covers 14 residues.

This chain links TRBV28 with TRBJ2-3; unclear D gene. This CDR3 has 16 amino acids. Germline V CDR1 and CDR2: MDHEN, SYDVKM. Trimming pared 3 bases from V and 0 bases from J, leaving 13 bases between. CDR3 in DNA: TGTGCCAGCAGTTTCCAAGGACCAGTTAGCACAGATACGCAGTATTTT. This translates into CASSFQGPVSTDTQYF.